These T cell receptor beta chains were read from a single sample in a study of T cell changes during pregnancy in multiple sclerosis. Using immunoSEQ multiplex PCR, the repertoire was profiled, and TCRdb retains in-frame clones only, with some absent. Altogether about 44,000 clones are present, 92% being singletons, with the ten largest covering 0.52%. The sample here was CD4+ T cells from peripheral blood mononuclear cells, taken in the third trimester of pregnancy. These receptor sequences come from a female donor with multiple sclerosis, enrolled in a pregnancy study. CDR3s include the opening cysteine and the closing phenylalanine or tryptophan.

v_call: TRBV28
j_call: TRBJ1-5
cdr3_aa: CASSNRKQGRYSNQPQHF

v_call: TRBV18
j_call: TRBJ2-4
cdr3_aa: CASSPWSQAGNIQYF

v_call: TRBV7-8
j_call: TRBJ1-5
cdr3_aa: CASSAYRGQSNQPQHF

v_call: TRBV19
j_call: TRBJ1-1
cdr3_aa: CASSSQGGVGAFF

v_call: TRBV27
j_call: TRBJ2-7
cdr3_aa: CASVPPRGSSYEQYF

v_call: TRBV29-1
j_call: TRBJ2-1
cdr3_aa: CSVGGSYNEQFF

v_call: TRBV14
j_call: TRBJ2-7
cdr3_aa: CASSHTSGGSYEQYF

v_call: TRBV5-5
j_call: TRBJ2-4
cdr3_aa: CASSLVIAGSKNIQYF

v_call: TRBV7-2
j_call: TRBJ2-6
cdr3_aa: CASSPRSTGANVLTF

v_call: TRBV19
j_call: TRBJ1-3
cdr3_aa: CASSVTGMGSGNTIYF

v_call: TRBV5-1
j_call: TRBJ2-3
cdr3_aa: CASSLGGLLSSTDTQYF

v_call: TRBV7-2
j_call: TRBJ1-2
cdr3_aa: CASSLTGGFYGYTF

v_call: TRBV28
j_call: TRBJ1-3
cdr3_aa: CASSLGGSGNTIYF

v_call: TRBV6-1
j_call: TRBJ2-7
cdr3_aa: CATNLMGTYEQYF

v_call: TRBV19
j_call: TRBJ2-3
cdr3_aa: CASAKGKAGKADTQYF

v_call: TRBV5-6
j_call: TRBJ1-2
cdr3_aa: CASSAGYNYGYTF

v_call: TRBV7-9
j_call: TRBJ2-2
cdr3_aa: CASSPPRQGTGELFF

v_call: TRBV18
j_call: TRBJ2-1
cdr3_aa: CASSPVWTSRAYNEQFF

v_call: TRBV6-6
j_call: TRBJ1-2
cdr3_aa: CASSYEAGAGYGYTF

v_call: TRBV7-2
j_call: TRBJ2-1
cdr3_aa: CASSLGLPATNEQFF

v_call: TRBV5-4
j_call: TRBJ2-7
cdr3_aa: CASSPRGASNREQYF

v_call: TRBV9
j_call: TRBJ2-1
cdr3_aa: CASSLLAGAYNEQFF

v_call: TRBV9
j_call: TRBJ2-2
cdr3_aa: CASSVAIVRASGPLIHTGELFF

v_call: TRBV7-6
j_call: TRBJ1-5
cdr3_aa: CASSLAHRGGPQHF

v_call: TRBV14
j_call: TRBJ2-5
cdr3_aa: CASSAPTGFGETQYF

v_call: TRBV7-7
j_call: TRBJ2-2
cdr3_aa: CASSLTPIGGELFF

v_call: TRBV6-9
j_call: TRBJ1-1
cdr3_aa: CASSYPRQFSNTEAFF

v_call: TRBV6-5
j_call: TRBJ2-2
cdr3_aa: CASSLVTGNTGELFF

v_call: TRBV4-2
j_call: TRBJ2-1
cdr3_aa: CASSQRTSGGRVNEQFF

v_call: TRBV19
j_call: TRBJ2-1
cdr3_aa: CASSGGQGLSYNEQFF

v_call: TRBV29-1
j_call: TRBJ1-1
cdr3_aa: CSVEQGLNTEAFF

v_call: TRBV18
j_call: TRBJ1-5
cdr3_aa: CASSPEGIVGPQHF

v_call: TRBV20-1
j_call: TRBJ1-1
cdr3_aa: CSARSGEYAFF

v_call: TRBV5-1
j_call: TRBJ2-2
cdr3_aa: CASSLTVGGTGELFF

v_call: TRBV28
j_call: TRBJ2-2
cdr3_aa: CASSLDRVTGELFF

v_call: TRBV7-3
j_call: TRBJ2-3
cdr3_aa: CASSSGDRRTDTQYF

v_call: TRBV19
j_call: TRBJ2-1
cdr3_aa: CASGSDRGEYNEQFF

v_call: TRBV5-6
j_call: TRBJ1-5
cdr3_aa: CASSSRRRGQPQHF

v_call: TRBV10-3
j_call: TRBJ2-4
cdr3_aa: CAISAGGRGNIQYF

v_call: TRBV6-1
j_call: TRBJ2-3
cdr3_aa: CASRGLLTDTQYF

v_call: TRBV10-3
j_call: TRBJ1-5
cdr3_aa: CAISAAGGSNQPQHF

v_call: TRBV2
j_call: TRBJ2-5
cdr3_aa: CASSEGQALVWYF

v_call: TRBV10-3
j_call: TRBJ2-1
cdr3_aa: CAISPDLALNEQFF

v_call: TRBV4-3
j_call: TRBJ2-5
cdr3_aa: CASSQDSLAGETQYF

v_call: TRBV19
j_call: TRBJ1-4
cdr3_aa: CASSFDRGHEKLFF

v_call: TRBV28
j_call: TRBJ1-5
cdr3_aa: CASTGGSSNQPQHF

v_call: TRBV6-5
j_call: TRBJ2-5
cdr3_aa: CASSYEGQMGTQYF